This TCR beta chain was sequenced during a study of OX40 agonist ivuxolimab in advanced cancers. Sequencing was performed with immunoSEQ multiplex PCR; in TCRdb, only in-frame clones are kept and a portion is missing. The repertoire includes 90,000 to 150,000 clones, 85% to 90% of them detected once, and roughly 0.59% sits in the top ten. Whole-study results and caveats: Both CD4+ and CD8+ T cell populations in blood had undergone clonal expansion by week 6 at 0.1 to 3.0 mg/kg. The authors also found low normalized T-cell clonal expansion in some nonresponders.

On cycle 4 day 1 and cycle 7 day 1, as well as at baseline, blood was sampled. The CDR3 is 12 amino acids. V was cut by 5 bases and J by 7 bases, with 12 bases left in between. Germline assignment: CDR1 LNHNV and CDR2 YYDKDF (reference sequence). About this clone: The antigen remains unidentified.

This sequence joins TRBV15 and TRBJ2-7; TRBD2 is a possible D gene (6 bases). The input for sequencing was CD4+ or CD8+ T cells sorted from blood, taken in a trial of the OX40 agonist ivuxolimab. The clonotype was recovered from an adult with an advanced solid tumor such as melanoma, head and neck, liver or kidney cancer. In DNA form, the CDR3 reads TGTGCCACCAGCCCCCGGCGGGGTGAGCAGTACTTC. Translation gives CATSPRRGEQYF.